These 21 T cell receptor beta chains share one sample of origin, sequenced in a study of patients and donors after allogeneic stem cell transplantation. TCRdb ran MiXCR on the RT-PCR reads and lists one entry per CDR3 protein. Altogether about a million distinct CDR3 sequences are present, more than 15% being singletons, with the ten largest covering 6%. Sequenced: blood, either unsorted or a sorted T cell fraction (not recorded which). These receptors were taken from a human donor who was either an allogeneic HSCT recipient or a stem cell or donor lymphocyte infusion donor (not recorded which). It is not recorded whose cells these are; they may come from a transplant donor.

The chain uses TRBV7-2 and TRBJ2-3, with 8 bases identical to TRBD1. V was clipped by 5 bases and J by 8 bases; unmatched bases: 9. The CDR3 runs 14 residues. Germline CDR1 reads SGHTA; CDR2 reads FQGNSA. CDR3: CASSPRDRLGTQYF. The CDR3 bases are TGTGCCAGCAGCCCCAGGGACAGGCTTGGTACGCAGTATTTT.

This clonotype was picked up a small number of times. V and J are TRBV6-1 and TRBJ1-2; 7 bases fit TRBD1. Losses at the gene ends were 4 bases for V and 4 bases for J; bases not matched to a gene: 12. This CDR3 has 16 amino acids. CDR1 and CDR2 (germline): MNHNS, SASEGT. The CDR3 DNA reads as TGTGCCAGCAGTGGCGAATCGACAGGGCGGGGCTATGGCTACACCTTC. This translates into CASSGESTGRGYGYTF.

The gene calls are TRBV7-9 and TRBJ1-1; 7 bases align to TRBD1. The CDR3 covers 13 residues. From germline, CDR1 is SEHNR and CDR2 FQNEAQ (reference sequence). V shed 1 base and J 9 bases; nucleotides not matched to a gene: 5. This CDR3 reads CASSLERTGKAFF. CDR3 in DNA: TGTGCCAGCAGCTTAGAGAGGACAGGTAAAGCTTTCTTT.

The CDR3 is CASWGRAFSSSGANVLTF. The CDR3 nucleotides read TGTGCCAGCTGGGGGAGGGCCTTTTCTTCCTCTGGGGCCAACGTCCTGACTTTC. The rearrangement uses TRBV6-2 or TRBV6-3 and TRBJ2-6; TRBD2 matches 7 bases. Germline V gives CDR1 MNHEY, CDR2 SVGEGT. This CDR3 contains 18 residues. V gave up 8 bases and J gave up 0 bases; unmatched junction bases: 13.

The genes are TRBV20-1 and TRBJ1-3; tentative D call: TRBD1 (6 bases). CDR3 length equals 15 residues. V was pared by 3 bases and J by 0 bases, with 12 bases between. Germline CDR1 is DFQATT and CDR2 is SNEGSKA (reference sequence). DNA for the CDR3: TGCAGTGCTAGCGGGGGGGCCCGCTCTGGAAACACCATATATTTT. Its translation is CSASGGARSGNTIYF.

This clonotype was seen a few times. The V call is TRBV24-1, the J call TRBJ1-2, with TRBD1 as a possible D gene (6 bases). The CDR3 runs 14 residues. V was cut by 4 bases and J by 6 bases, with 14 bases left in between. The germline gives CDR1 KGHDR, CDR2 SFDVKD. CDR3 nucleotides: TGTGCCACCAGTGACCTACACAGGGATAATGGCTACACCTTC. Its protein is CATSDLHRDNGYTF.

A remark on this clonotype: The junction does not match germline at one end; this may be a read error. V is TRBV6-6 and J is TRBJ1-1, with D possibly TRBD1 on 6 matching bases. Germline-derived CDR1 and CDR2 are MNHNY and SVGAGI (reference sequence). The CDR3 sequence is 13 residues long. CDR3 nucleotides: TGTGCCACCGGGAGGGGGGGGAACTCTGAAGCTTTCTTT. This sequence encodes CATGRGGNSEAFF.

This chain connects TRBV27 to TRBJ2-1; 7 bases line up with TRBD2. This CDR3 contains 15 residues. From germline, CDR1 is MNHEY and CDR2 SMNVEV (reference sequence). The trim removed 5 bases at V and 2 bases at J, leaving 6 bases unmatched. The CDR3 DNA reads as TGTGCCAGCAGTCTAATAGCGGGTGCCTACAATGAGCAGTTCTTC. It is translated as CASSLIAGAYNEQFF.

The chain employs TRBV20-1 and TRBJ2-2; 10 nucleotides agree with TRBD1. The V gene end was trimmed by 1 base and the J gene end by 4 bases; junction bases not matched to a gene: 12. The germline V gene has CDR1 DFQATT and CDR2 SNEGSKA (reference sequence). The CDR3 spans 18 residues. CDR3 DNA: TGCAGTGCTAGAGGCCTAGGGCGACAGGGGGCAACCACCGGGGAGCTGTTTTTT. Encoded protein: CSARGLGRQGATTGELFF.

This clonotype was observed a few times. The chain links TRBV27 to TRBJ2-2, with 10 bases identical to TRBD2. CDR3 length: 15 amino acids. Germline V CDR1 and CDR2: MNHEY, SMNVEV (reference sequence). Germline trimming cut 8 bases from V and 7 bases from J; bases unmatched to any gene: 10. CDR3 sequence: CASALGLAGVGELFF. The CDR3 region has the DNA TGTGCCAGCGCCCTAGGTCTAGCGGGAGTCGGGGAGCTGTTTTTT.

The V gene is TRBV24-1, the J gene TRBJ2-5, with 9 bases that match TRBD1. The germline CDR1 and CDR2 sequences are KGHDR and SFDVKD. CDR3 length: 15 residues. V lost 4 bases to trimming and J lost 7 bases; unmatched junction nucleotides: 9. Here the CDR3 DNA reads TGTGCCACCAGTGACAAACCGGGACAGGGATGGACCCAGTACTTC. Its translation is CATSDKPGQGWTQYF.

The rearrangement uses TRBV3-1 and TRBJ1-2; a weak D match, TRBD1 (6 bases). V lost 4 bases to trimming and J lost 8 bases, with 17 bases between them. Germline V gene data show CDR1 as LGHDT and CDR2 as YNNKEL (reference sequence). The CDR3 runs to 14 residues. The CDR3 coding sequence is TGTGCCAGCAGCCGCCTACAGGGAGAGATAGGCTACACCTTC. Translating gives CASSRLQGEIGYTF.

This chain connects TRBV2 to TRBJ2-1; 8 bases map to TRBD2. After removal of 3 bases from V and 3 bases from J, the junction contained 7 bases not matched to a gene. The CDR3 consists of 16 residues. The germline CDR1 and CDR2 sequences are SNHLY and FYNNEI. The CDR3, as DNA: TGTGCCAGCAGTGAGAGGAGGCTAGCGGGCTACAATGAGCAGTTCTTC. It is translated as CASSERRLAGYNEQFF. Filled out from reference TRBV2 and TRBJ2-1, the complete variable domain reads EPEVTQTPSHQVTQMGQEVILRCVPISNHLYFYWYRQILGQKVEFLVSFYNNEISEKSEIFDDQFSVERPDGSNFTLKIRSTKLEDSAMYFCASSERRLAGYNEQFFGPGTRLTVL.

The table lists this clonotype with a few counts. The chain uses TRBV12-3 or TRBV12-4 and TRBJ1-2, with 7 bases matching TRBD1. The V segment lost 9 bases and the J segment 8 bases; nucleotides outside the gene matches: 9. CDR3 length: 12 residues. In DNA form, the CDR3 reads TGTGCCAGGAACGACAGGGTCGACGGCTACACCTTC. Its translation is CARNDRVDGYTF.

The genes are TRBV7-9 and TRBJ1-2; 12 bases map to TRBD1. CDR3 length: 15 residues. Germline assignment: CDR1 SEHNR and CDR2 FQNEAQ (reference sequence). Trimming at V came to 2 bases and at J to 7 bases, leaving 5 bases not matched to a gene. As DNA, the CDR3 is TGTGCCAGCAGCTTATTAGGGACAGGGGGCTCTGGCTACACCTTC. Translation: CASSLLGTGGSGYTF.

In its sample, this clonotype was seen many times. The gene calls are TRBV12-3 or TRBV12-4 and TRBJ2-1; D is ambiguous. The CDR3 totals 13 residues. V lost 1 base, J lost 8 bases, and 9 bases lay in between. The CDR3 spells CASSLGFWDEQFF. The CDR3 DNA reads as TGTGCCAGCAGTTTAGGGTTTTGGGATGAGCAGTTCTTC.

In its sample, this clonotype was seen a few times. The chain employs TRBV5-1 and TRBJ1-6, with D possibly matching TRBD1 (6 bases). CDR1 and CDR2 from the germline V gene are SGHRS and YFSETQ. The CDR3 has 13 residues. V lost 4 bases, J lost 11 bases, and 13 bases lay in between. As DNA, the CDR3 is TGCGCCAGCAGCCCTGCGGGGGCGACACCCCTCCACTTT. Its translation: CASSPAGATPLHF.

V gene TRBV10-3 combines with J gene TRBJ2-3; 7 nucleotides line up with TRBD1. V lost 4 bases to trimming and J lost 2 bases; unmatched junction nucleotides: 6. The germline CDR1 and CDR2 sequences are ENHRY and SYGVKD. This CDR3 spans 15 amino acids. CDR3 in amino acids: CAISGRDSLTDTQYF. The CDR3 nucleotides read TGTGCCATCAGTGGACGGGACAGCCTCACAGATACGCAGTATTTT.

There are a few counts of this clonotype. The CDR3 DNA is TGTGCCACCAGTGAGTCTGCGACCGGGGAGCTGTTTTTT. Translating it yields CATSESATGELFF. The V and J genes are TRBV24-1 and TRBJ2-2; no firm D call. Per the germline V gene, CDR1 is KGHDR and CDR2 is SFDVKD. Trimming shortened V by 4 bases and J by 5 bases, and 7 bases separated the two germline ends. The CDR3 runs 13 residues.

The chain employs TRBV7-9 and TRBJ2-7; weak D call: TRBD1 (6 bases). V was trimmed by 1 base and J by 3 bases, leaving 10 bases between them. CDR3 length: 14 residues. Germline V lookup: CDR1 SEHNR, CDR2 FQNEAQ (reference sequence). CDR3 bases: TGTGCCAGCAGCTTAGGTGGGGACAACTACGAGCAGTACTTC. Its protein is CASSLGGDNYEQYF.

The rearrangement links TRBV4-1 to TRBJ2-3; the match to TRBD1 covers 7 bases. CDR1 and CDR2 from the germline V gene are MGHRA and YSYEKL. This CDR3 contains 15 residues. Trimming removed 0 bases from V and 2 bases from J; junction bases left unmatched: 2. As DNA, the CDR3 is TGCGCCAGCAGCCAAGAAGACAGGGTCACAGATACGCAGTATTTT. This sequence encodes CASSQEDRVTDTQYF.